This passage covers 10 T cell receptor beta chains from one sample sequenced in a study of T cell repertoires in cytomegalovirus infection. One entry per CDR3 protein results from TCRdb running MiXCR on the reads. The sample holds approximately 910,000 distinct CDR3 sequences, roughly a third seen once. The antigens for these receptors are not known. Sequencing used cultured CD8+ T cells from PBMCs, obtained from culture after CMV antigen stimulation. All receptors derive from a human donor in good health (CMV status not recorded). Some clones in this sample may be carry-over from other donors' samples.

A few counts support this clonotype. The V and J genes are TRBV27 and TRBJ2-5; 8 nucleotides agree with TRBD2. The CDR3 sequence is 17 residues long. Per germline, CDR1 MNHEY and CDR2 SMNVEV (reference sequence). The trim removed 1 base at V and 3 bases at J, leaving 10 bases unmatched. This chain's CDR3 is CASSLWPPAGGKETQYF. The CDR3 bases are TGTGCCAGCAGTTTATGGCCACCGGCGGGGGGAAAAGAGACCCAGTACTTC.

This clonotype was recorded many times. CDR3 in amino acids: CASSHSSGWVTSGGAGETQYF. As DNA, the CDR3 is TGTGCCAGCAGCCACTCAAGTGGGTGGGTTACTAGCGGGGGGGCCGGAGAGACCCAGTACTTC. The chain links TRBV7-2 to TRBJ2-5; 13 bases are shared with TRBD2. CDR1 and CDR2 (germline): SGHTA, FQGNSA. V lost 5 bases and J lost 4; bases outside the gene matches: 22. The CDR3 loop spans 21 amino acids.

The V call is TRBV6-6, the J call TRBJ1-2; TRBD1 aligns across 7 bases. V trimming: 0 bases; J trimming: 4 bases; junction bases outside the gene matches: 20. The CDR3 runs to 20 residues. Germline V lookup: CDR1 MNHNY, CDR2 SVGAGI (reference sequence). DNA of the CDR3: TGTGCCAGCAGTTACTCATTGGAAATGTGGACAGGCGAGCTGCCCTATGGCTACACCTTC. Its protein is CASSYSLEMWTGELPYGYTF.

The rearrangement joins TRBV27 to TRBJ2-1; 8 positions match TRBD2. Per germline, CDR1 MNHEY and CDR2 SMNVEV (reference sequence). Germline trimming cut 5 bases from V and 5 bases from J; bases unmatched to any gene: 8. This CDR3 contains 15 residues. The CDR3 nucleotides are TGTGCCAGCAGTCCCCAGCGGGGGCGAAACAATGAGCAGTTCTTC. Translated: CASSPQRGRNNEQFF.

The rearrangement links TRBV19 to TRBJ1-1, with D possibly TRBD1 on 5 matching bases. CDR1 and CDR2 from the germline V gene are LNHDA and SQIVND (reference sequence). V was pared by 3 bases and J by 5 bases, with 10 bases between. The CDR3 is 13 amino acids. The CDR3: CASSMKAGTEAFF. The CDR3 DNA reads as TGTGCCAGTAGTATGAAAGCAGGGACTGAAGCTTTCTTT.

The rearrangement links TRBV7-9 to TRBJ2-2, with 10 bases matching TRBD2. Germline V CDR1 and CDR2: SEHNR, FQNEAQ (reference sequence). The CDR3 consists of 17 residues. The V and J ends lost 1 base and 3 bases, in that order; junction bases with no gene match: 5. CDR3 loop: CASSLGPGLAYTGELFF. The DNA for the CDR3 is TGTGCCAGCAGCTTAGGACCGGGACTAGCGTACACCGGGGAGCTGTTTTTT.

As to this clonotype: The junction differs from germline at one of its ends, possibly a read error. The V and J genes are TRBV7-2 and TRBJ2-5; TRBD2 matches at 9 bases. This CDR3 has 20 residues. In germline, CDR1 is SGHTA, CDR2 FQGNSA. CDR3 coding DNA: TGTGCCAACAGCTTCCCTTTGGTGGGTGGAGCGGGGGGCCCTTCTGAGACCCAGTACTTC. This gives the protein CANSFPLVGGAGGPSETQYF.

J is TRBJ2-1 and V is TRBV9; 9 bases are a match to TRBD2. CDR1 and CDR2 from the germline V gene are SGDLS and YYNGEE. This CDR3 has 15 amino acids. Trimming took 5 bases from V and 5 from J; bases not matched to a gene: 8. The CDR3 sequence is CASSRSGGPNNEQFF. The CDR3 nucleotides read TGTGCCAGCAGTCGGAGCGGGGGGCCCAACAATGAGCAGTTCTTC. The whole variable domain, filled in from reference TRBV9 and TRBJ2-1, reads DSGVTQTPKHLITATGQRVTLRCSPRSGDLSVYWYQQSLDQGLQFLIQYYNGEERAKGNILERFSAQQFPDLHSELNLSSLELGDSALYFCASSRSGGPNNEQFFGPGTRLTVL.

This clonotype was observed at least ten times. The CDR3 coding sequence is TGTGCCAGCAACCCGGGGCCACTTAGCACAGATACGCAGTATTTT. This codes for CASNPGPLSTDTQYF. This chain links TRBV7-6 with TRBJ2-3; D possibly matches TRBD1 or TRBD2 (5 bases each). CDR1 and CDR2 (germline): SGHVS, FNYEAQ. CDR3 length: 15 amino acids. V was cut by 7 bases and J by 0 bases, with 14 bases left in between.

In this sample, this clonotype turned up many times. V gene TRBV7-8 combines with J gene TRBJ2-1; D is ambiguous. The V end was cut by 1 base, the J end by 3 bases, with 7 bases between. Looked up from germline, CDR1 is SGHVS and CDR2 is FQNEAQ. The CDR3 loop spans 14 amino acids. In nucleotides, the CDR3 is TGTGCCAGCAGCTTAGTTTCAAACTACAATGAGCAGTTCTTC. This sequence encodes CASSLVSNYNEQFF.